The 26 T cell receptor beta chains given below trace back to one sample, sequenced in a study of shared clonotypes between healthy human individuals. Sequencing was performed with immunoSEQ multiplex PCR; in TCRdb, only in-frame clones are kept and a portion is missing. The table lists some 580,000 clones, about 98% of them singletons. CD45RO-negative, CCR7-selected cells formed the naive CD8 fraction, which excluded terminally differentiated effector memory CD45RA+ cells. Material for sequencing was naive CD8+ T cells sorted from blood. The receptor source for this set is a young man in good health.

This chain joins TRBV11-2 and TRBJ2-7, with D possibly matching TRBD2 (5 bases). The CDR3 extends over 13 amino acids. CDR1 is SGHAT, CDR2 FQNNGV, per germline. V lost 3 bases and J lost 4, with 10 bases in between. The CDR3 DNA reads as TGTGCCAGCAGCTTCGGGGTTGGGTACGAGCAGTACTTC. It yields the protein CASSFGVGYEQYF.

The CDR3 reads CASSGPGTSGSVTYEQYF. In DNA form, the CDR3 reads TGTGCCAGCAGCGGCCCCGGGACTAGCGGGAGCGTAACCTACGAGCAGTACTTC. The V call is TRBV5-6, the J call TRBJ2-7, with 14 bases aligning to TRBD2. V shed 4 bases and J 2 bases; nucleotides not matched to a gene: 11. CDR3 length: 18 residues. In germline, CDR1 is SGHDT, CDR2 YYEEEE.

The chain couples TRBV6-1 to TRBJ2-5; D is uncertain. The CDR3 is 11 amino acids. V was cut by 8 bases and J by 1 base, with 5 bases left in between. Germline lookup yields CDR1 MNHNS and CDR2 SASEGT. DNA for the CDR3: TGTGCCAGCCGACTCCAAGAGACCCAGTACTTC. This codes for CASRLQETQYF.

V usage is TRBV4-1 and J usage is TRBJ2-1; D remains unclear. Trimming removed 2 bases at V and 9 bases at J, with 17 bases between. The CDR3 runs to 15 residues. Germline-derived CDR1 and CDR2 are MGHRA and YSYEKL. The CDR3 sequence: CASSQRIIGSGEQFF. CDR3 DNA sequence: TGCGCCAGCAGCCAAAGGATAATAGGCTCCGGTGAGCAGTTCTTC.

This clone was observed a single time. The rearrangement links TRBV28 to TRBJ2-7; tentative D call: TRBD2 (5 bases). The CDR3 totals 14 residues. Germline-derived CDR1 and CDR2 are MDHEN and SYDVKM. V was cut by 8 bases and J by 2 bases, with 16 bases left in between. CDR3 DNA: TGTGCCAGCGGAGAGTTTCGGGGAGCCTACGAGCAGTACTTC. Its protein product is CASGEFRGAYEQYF.

The chain carries TRBV29-1 and TRBJ2-7, with D possibly being TRBD1 or TRBD2 (5 bases each). The germline V gene has CDR1 SQVTM and CDR2 ANQGSEA. V lost 6 bases and J lost 0, with 9 bases in between. CDR3 length: 12 residues. CDR3 bases: TGCAGCGTCCCAGGGAGCTCCTACGAGCAGTACTTC. Protein sequence: CSVPGSSYEQYF.

The V call is TRBV13, the J call TRBJ1-3, with D possibly matching TRBD1 (6 bases). From germline, CDR1 is PRHDT and CDR2 FYEKMQ (reference sequence). The CDR3 contains 16 residues. V lost 4 bases, J lost 1 base, and 14 bases lay in between. CDR3 sequence reads: CASSSETGISGNTIYF. CDR3 nucleotides: TGTGCCAGCAGCTCCGAAACAGGGATTTCTGGAAACACCATATATTTT.

The rearrangement uses TRBV27 and TRBJ2-7, with TRBD1 as a possible D gene (6 bases). The germline CDR1 and CDR2 sequences are MNHEY and SMNVEV (reference sequence). The CDR3 consists of 16 residues. Trimming took 0 bases from V and 3 from J, leaving 15 bases between them. The CDR3 region is CASSLSTGDLNYEQYF. The CDR3 region has the DNA TGTGCCAGCAGTTTATCGACAGGAGATCTCAACTACGAGCAGTACTTC.

This chain uses TRBV2 with TRBJ2-1; 8 positions match TRBD2. CDR1 SNHLY and CDR2 FYNNEI come from the germline V gene. The CDR3 has 14 amino acids. This CDR3 reads CAVSGASSYNEQFF. CDR3 DNA sequence: TGTGCAGTTAGCGGGGCTAGCTCCTACAATGAGCAGTTCTTC.

Remarks on this clone: Other DNA sequences in this sample translate to the same CDR3. The chain employs TRBV14 and TRBJ2-7; 8 bases are a match to TRBD1. From germline, CDR1 is SGHDN and CDR2 FVKESK. After removal of 4 bases from V and 2 bases from J, the junction contained 4 bases not matched to a gene. This CDR3 is built from 14 residues. The CDR3 nucleotides read TGTGCCAGCAGCCCCGGACAGGGCACCTACGAGCAGTACTTC. Translation gives CASSPGQGTYEQYF. Together with reference TRBV14 and TRBJ2-7, the CDR3 gives the full variable domain: EAGVTQFPSHSVIEKGQTVTLRCDPISGHDNLYWYRRVMGKEIKFLLHFVKESKQDESGMPNNRFLAERTGGTYSTLKVQPAELEDSGVYFCASSPGQGTYEQYFGPGTRLTVT.

About this clone: The identical CDR3 is also encoded by other nucleotide sequences in the sample. The CDR3 DNA sequence: TGTGCCATCAGTGAAGGGGGTGGGAGCTACGAGCAGTACTTC. Protein product: CAISEGGGSYEQYF. The chain is built from TRBV10-3 and TRBJ2-7, with D possibly matching TRBD1 (6 bases). The length of the CDR3 is 14 residues. Per germline, CDR1 ENHRY and CDR2 SYGVKD. Trimming cost V 3 bases and J 3 bases, with 12 bases left between them.

Concerning this clone: This sample also contains other DNA sequences that code for the same CDR3. The V call is TRBV2, the J call TRBJ2-1, with unresolved D. Trimming stripped 1 base from V and 10 bases from J, with 8 bases between. CDR3 length equals 12 residues. Germline CDR1 reads SNHLY; CDR2 reads FYNNEI. This chain's CDR3 is CASSEGSSEQFF. CDR3 bases: TGTGCCAGCAGTGAAGGGTCATCGGAGCAGTTCTTC.

The chain uses TRBV10-3 and TRBJ2-3, with D unclear. Germline CDR1 reads ENHRY; CDR2 reads SYGVKD. Trimming cost V 3 bases and J 2 bases, with 15 bases left between them. The CDR3 is 16 amino acids. CDR3 sequence (DNA): TGTGCCATCAGTGAAGGTGGAGCGTTACTCACAGATACGCAGTATTTT. Its protein product is CAISEGGALLTDTQYF.

The chain uses TRBV21-1 and TRBJ2-7. TRBV21-1 is termed a pseudogene. The CDR3 has 18 residues. The CDR3 is CASSKTPRSEIRSYEQYF. The CDR3, as DNA: TGTGCCAGCAGCAAAACCCCTCGCTCGGAAATTCGCTCCTACGAGCAGTACTTC.

This chain uses TRBV9 with TRBJ1-1; weak D call: TRBD1 (6 bases). The CDR3 sequence is 13 residues long. Germline CDR1 reads SGDLS; CDR2 reads YYNGEE. The V gene lost 8 bases and the J gene lost 3 bases, with 14 bases spanning the gap. CDR3 region: CASSIGGYTEAFF. The CDR3 region has the DNA TGTGCCAGTAGTATAGGGGGGTACACTGAAGCTTTCTTT.

This rearrangement joins TRBV4-3 to TRBJ2-1, with TRBD2 as a possible D gene (5 bases). Germline values: CDR1 LGHNA, CDR2 YSLEER. CDR3 length equals 14 residues. V lost 1 base and J 7 bases, leaving 11 bases between the germline ends. Here the CDR3 reads CASSQGGSRNEQFF. The CDR3 region has the DNA TGCGCCAGCAGCCAAGGAGGGAGTAGGAATGAGCAGTTCTTC.

The chain combines TRBV7-6 with TRBJ2-7; 7 nucleotides match TRBD1. Germline CDR1 and CDR2: SGHVS and FNYEAQ. V lost 4 bases to trimming and J lost 3 bases; unmatched junction nucleotides: 9. There are 15 residues in the CDR3. CDR3 protein: CASSSLQGSNYEQYF. The CDR3 DNA follows: TGTGCCAGCAGCTCGCTACAGGGGTCAAACTACGAGCAGTACTTC.

CDR3: CAIGQLSSYNEQFF. The CDR3 nucleotides are TGTGCCATTGGACAGCTTAGCTCCTACAATGAGCAGTTCTTC. V and J are TRBV10-3 and TRBJ2-1, with D perhaps matching TRBD1 (6 bases). The CDR3 sequence is 14 residues long. Germline V CDR1 and CDR2: ENHRY, SYGVKD. V was shortened by 9 bases and J by 0 bases, with 12 bases between the two germline ends.

This chain connects TRBV13 to TRBJ2-3, with D possibly being TRBD1 (5 bases). The CDR3 contains 16 residues. Germline values: CDR1 PRHDT, CDR2 FYEKMQ (reference sequence). V was cut by 3 bases and J by 0 bases, with 13 bases left in between. Here the CDR3 DNA reads TGTGCCAGCAGCTTTCGCCAGGGCGGTAGCACAGATACGCAGTATTTT. As protein: CASSFRQGGSTDTQYF.

The gene calls are TRBV7-9 and TRBJ2-1, with 10 bases lining up with TRBD2. The CDR3 extends over 15 amino acids. Trimming removed 1 base from V and 7 bases from J; junction bases left unmatched: 4. Germline CDR1 SEHNR, CDR2 FQNEAQ (reference sequence). CDR3 sequence: CASSLVAGGRNEQFF. DNA for the CDR3: TGTGCCAGCAGCTTAGTAGCGGGAGGAAGAAATGAGCAGTTCTTC.

V usage is TRBV11-2 and J usage is TRBJ2-7; D unclear. Trimming removed 5 bases at V and 6 bases at J, with 8 bases between. There are 11 residues in the CDR3. From germline, CDR1 is SGHAT and CDR2 FQNNGV. CDR3 amino acids: CASSLSREQYF. CDR3 bases: TGTGCCAGCAGCCTCAGTCGCGAGCAGTACTTC.

The V and J genes are TRBV19 and TRBJ2-2, with a weak D call TRBD1 (5 bases). This CDR3 has 15 amino acids. The germline CDR1 and CDR2 sequences are LNHDA and SQIVND (reference sequence). V was clipped by 3 bases and J by 7 bases, with 15 bases between them. Here the CDR3 DNA reads TGTGCCAGTAGTATGGCTCAGGGATGGAGCGGGGAGCTGTTTTTT. Translated: CASSMAQGWSGELFF.

CDR3 sequence (DNA): TGTGCCAGCAGTTTATATGGGGACTATTACTACGAGCAGTACTTC. The encoded protein is CASSLYGDYYYEQYF. The V and J genes are TRBV28 and TRBJ2-7; the match to TRBD2 covers 7 bases. The CDR3 runs to 15 residues. Germline V gives CDR1 MDHEN, CDR2 SYDVKM. J was trimmed by 3 bases and V by 1 base; bases with no gene match: 6.

This clone was detected only once. The CDR3 region has the DNA TGCGCCAGCAGCGAACGATCAGGGAGCACAGATACGCAGTATTTT. Amino acid sequence: CASSERSGSTDTQYF. The chain combines TRBV5-1 with TRBJ2-3, with D perhaps matching TRBD1 (5 bases). V was shortened by 4 bases and J by 0 bases, with 12 bases between the two germline ends. CDR1 SGHRS and CDR2 YFSETQ come from the germline V gene. The length of the CDR3 is 15 residues.

The chain is built from TRBV5-1 and TRBJ2-2, with 14 bases fitting TRBD2. Germline CDR1 and CDR2: SGHRS and YFSETQ. The CDR3 consists of 17 residues. J gave up 7 bases and V 4 bases, and 9 bases lay outside the gene matches. The CDR3 bases are TGCGCCAGCAGCCCTCGACTAGCGGGAGGGCGGGTCGGGGAGCTGTTTTTT. Its translation: CASSPRLAGGRVGELFF.

V is TRBV13 and J is TRBJ2-5; 12 bases map to TRBD2. This CDR3 is 24 amino acids long. V lost 5 bases, J lost 5 bases, and 33 bases stayed unmatched. CDR1 and CDR2 (germline): PRHDT, FYEKMQ (reference sequence). The CDR3 sequence: CASSRRRGDRVKERLAGVSETQYF. In DNA form, the CDR3 reads TGTGCCAGCAGCCGACGACGCGGGGACAGGGTAAAGGAACGACTAGCGGGAGTCTCGGAGACCCAGTACTTC. The variable domain in full, with the rest retrieved from reference TRBV13 and TRBJ2-5, is AAGVIQSPRHLIKEKRETATLKCYPIPRHDTVYWYQQGPGQDPQFLISFYEKMQSDKGSIPDRFSAQQFSDYHSELNMSSLELGDSALYFCASSRRRGDRVKERLAGVSETQYFGPGTRLLVL.